Listed below are T cell receptor beta chains from one sample, sequenced in a study of T cells in Graves' hyperthyroidism and ophthalmopathy. TCRdb itself ran the multiplex PCR reads through MiXCR, one entry per CDR3 protein. Of a few hundred thousand distinct CDR3 sequences in the sample, 20% to 25% were seen once. The sequenced sample was blood. The source of these receptors is a man between 18 and 35 years old with Graves' hyperthyroidism. CDR3s include the opening cysteine and the closing phenylalanine or tryptophan. D genes are given only for firm matches. The listing skips clone size in some rows; elsewhere it reads once, few, many or a size class.

v_call	clone_size	d_call	j_call	cdr3_nt	cdr3_aa
TRBV20-1	many	TRBD1	TRBJ1-2	TGCAGTGCTAGACCCCCAGGGGGCGGCTATGGCTACACCTTC	CSARPPGGGYGYTF
TRBV5-1	many	TRBD1	TRBJ1-6	TGCGCCAGCAGTTTCGGGACAGGGTCTTCACCCCTCCACTTT	CASSFGTGSSPLHF
TRBV6-5	many	TRBD1	TRBJ2-7	TGTGCCAGCAGGACCCAGGGGGCCCCTTTCGAGCAGTACTTC	CASRTQGAPFEQYF
TRBV15	many	.	TRBJ1-5	TGTGCCACCAGCAGGGGTCCTAATCAGCCCCAGCATTTT	CATSRGPNQPQHF
TRBV11-3	many	TRBD2	TRBJ2-5	TGTGCCAGCAGCTTCGGGCTGGCGGGGGGCCCAGAGACCCAGTACTTC	CASSFGLAGGPETQYF
TRBV6-5	few	.	TRBJ2-7	TGTGCCAGCAGTACCGAGAACGAGCAGTACTTC	CASSTENEQYF
TRBV2	many	.	TRBJ2-5	TGTGCCAGCGCGGACACGGGGTGGGCCTCACAAGAGACCCAGTACTTC	CASADTGWASQETQYF
TRBV5-1	.	.	TRBJ2-2	TGCGCCAGCAGTCTAGGGTATGGCACCGGGGAGCTGTTTTTT	CASSLGYGTGELFF
TRBV19	.	.	TRBJ1-1	TGTGCCAGTAGGAGGGGGATAGACACTGAAGCTTTCTTT	CASRRGIDTEAFF
TRBV6-1	.	TRBD2	TRBJ2-7	TGTACCAGTGGGACTAGCGGGTCCTCCTACGAGCAGTACTTC	CTSGTSGSSYEQYF
TRBV9	many	.	TRBJ2-7	TGTGCCAGCAGCGCCGGGGTTAACTACGAGCAGTACTTC	CASSAGVNYEQYF
TRBV7-8	many	.	TRBJ1-5	TGTGCCAGCAGCTTACCCCCAAAAGAACTTGGGCAGCCCCAGCATTTT	CASSLPPKELGQPQHF
TRBV28	many	TRBD1	TRBJ1-1	TGTGCCAGCAGATCCAGGACAGGGAGAACTGAAGCTTTCTTT	CASRSRTGRTEAFF
TRBV30	.	TRBD1	TRBJ1-2	TGTGCCTGGAGTGAAGACAGGGACTATGGCTACACCTTC	CAWSEDRDYGYTF
TRBV7-2	.	.	TRBJ2-7	TGTGCCAGCAGCTCCAGGCTATCTAGCTCCTACGAGCAGTACTTC	CASSSRLSSSYEQYF
TRBV6-5	many	.	TRBJ1-1	TGTGCCAGCAGACTCGGGAGCACTGAAGCTTTCTTT	CASRLGSTEAFF
TRBV12-3/TRBV12-4	many	TRBD2	TRBJ2-7	TGTGCCAGCAGTTTAGGACGGACTAGCGGTGGCCCCTACGAGCAGTACTTC	CASSLGRTSGGPYEQYF
TRBV27	.	.	TRBJ2-7	TGTGCCAGCAGTCCCCTGGGACTTGCCTACGAGCAGTACTTC	CASSPLGLAYEQYF
TRBV12-3/TRBV12-4	many	TRBD1	TRBJ2-7	TGTGCCAGCGGGGGACAGAACTACGAGCAGTACTTC	CASGGQNYEQYF
TRBV6-2/TRBV6-3	many	TRBD1	TRBJ2-7	TGTGCCAGCAGTTCCCTCCGGGACAGGGCGATCGAGCAGTACTTC	CASSSLRDRAIEQYF
TRBV19	many	TRBD1	TRBJ1-2	TGTGCCAGTAGTCCCTGGACAGGGGGCTACTATGGCTACACCTTC	CASSPWTGGYYGYTF
TRBV5-1	.	.	TRBJ1-2	TGCGCCAGCAGCTTGGTGGGGTTCGGGGCTGGCTATGGCTACACCTTC	CASSLVGFGAGYGYTF
TRBV5-1	once	.	TRBJ1-1	TGCGCCAGCAGCGACGTTGGGACGGACGTGAACACTGAAGCTTTCTTT	CASSDVGTDVNTEAFF
TRBV6-1	.	.	TRBJ1-5	TGTGCCAGCAGTCCCTCCGGGGGCTTTTCCCAGCCCCAGCATTTT	CASSPSGGFSQPQHF
TRBV11-2	.	.	TRBJ2-7	TGTGCCAGCAGCTTACAGGGGTCCCTAAGCTCCTACGAGCAGCACTTC	CASSLQGSLSSYEQHF
TRBV5-4	.	TRBD1	TRBJ1-2	TGTGCCAGCAGCTTCCAGGACAGGCTTTACTATGGCTTCACCTTC	CASSFQDRLYYGFTF
TRBV12-3/TRBV12-4	many	TRBD1	TRBJ1-2	TGTGCCAGCAGACCTACAGGGGTAGGTGGCTACACCTTC	CASRPTGVGGYTF
TRBV2	.	.	TRBJ1-5	TGTGCCAGCAGTGATTCGAATGGGCCCAGCAATCAGCCCCAGCATTTT	CASSDSNGPSNQPQHF
TRBV19	many	.	TRBJ1-5	TGTGCCAGTGGAGAGAGGTATAGCAATCAGCCCCAGCATTTT	CASGERYSNQPQHF
TRBV24-1	many	.	TRBJ2-2	TGTGCCACCAGTGATCCCCGCGGACTCGCGAACACCGGGGAGCTGTTTTTT	CATSDPRGLANTGELFF
TRBV27	many	.	TRBJ2-7	TGTGCCAGCAGTTTGTCCAGGGACTCCTACGAGCAGTACTTC	CASSLSRDSYEQYF
TRBV9	few	TRBD2	TRBJ2-5	TGTGCCAGCAGCCTCCTAGCGGGGGGGTATGAAGAGACCCAGTACTTC	CASSLLAGGYEETQYF